A selection of T cell receptor beta chains follows, all from one sample in a study of PD-1 blockade in classical Hodgkin lymphoma. Using immunoSEQ multiplex PCR, the repertoire was profiled, and TCRdb retains in-frame clones only, with some absent. The table shows approximately 61,000 clones, with 75% to 90% occurring only once. The source material was peripheral blood mononuclear cells (PBMCs), sampled at baseline. The receptors shown here come from a human donor with classical Hodgkin lymphoma. The CDR3 runs from the conserved cysteine through the conserved F or W. The D gene is left open where the match is weak. Size is omitted from some rows. Given values are once, few, many or a class for expanded clones.

D gene	V gene	clone size	J gene	CDR3 protein	CDR3 DNA
NA	TRBV5-1	NA	TRBJ2-3	CASGNTDTQYF	TGCGCCAGCGGAAACACAGATACGCAGTATTTT
TRBD2	TRBV19	NA	TRBJ2-2	CASSPGLAGAANTGELFF	TGTGCCAGTAGTCCGGGACTAGCGGGGGCCGCGAACACCGGGGAGCTGTTTTTT
NA	TRBV7-8	NA	TRBJ1-1	CASSLPVGGRMNTEAFF	TGTGCCAGCAGCTTACCAGTCGGGGGGCGGATGAACACTGAAGCTTTCTTT
NA	TRBV19	NA	TRBJ1-4	CATNRDHSPNEKLFF	TGTGCCACCAACCGCGATCACAGTCCAAATGAAAAACTGTTTTTT
NA	TRBV28	NA	TRBJ2-7	CASSLPQGPLSSYEQYF	TGTGCCAGCAGTTTACCCCAGGGGCCGTTAAGCTCCTACGAGCAGTACTTC
NA	TRBV7-4	NA	TRBJ1-5	CASSLPGEASGNQPQHF	TGTGCCAGCAGCCTCCCGGGGGAGGCAAGCGGCAATCAGCCCCAGCATTTT
NA	TRBV2	NA	TRBJ2-5	CASSPFPPGTQYF	TGTGCCAGCTCCCCGTTCCCGCCTGGGACCCAGTACTTC
TRBD1	TRBV30	NA	TRBJ1-1	CACQSRRDSFTEAFF	TGTGCCTGCCAATCGAGAAGGGACAGCTTCACTGAAGCTTTCTTT
TRBD1	TRBV7-6	NA	TRBJ2-5	CASSLKGADPTQYF	TGTGCCAGCAGCTTAAAGGGGGCTGACCCGACCCAGTACTTC
NA	TRBV10-1	NA	TRBJ1-6	CAREGEFSYNSPLHF	TGCGCCAGGGAGGGCGAATTCTCCTATAATTCACCCCTCCACTTT
TRBD1	TRBV2	NA	TRBJ2-2	CASGQGLGGANTGELFF	TGTGCCAGCGGCCAAGGGTTAGGGGGCGCGAACACCGGGGAGCTGTTTTTT
NA	TRBV28	NA	TRBJ1-1	CATSKSSTEAFF	TGTGCCACCAGTAAATCGAGCACTGAAGCTTTCTTT
NA	TRBV15	NA	TRBJ2-3	CATSRVGDTQYF	TGTGCCACCAGCAGAGTGGGGGACACGCAGTATTTT
NA	TRBV5-1	NA	TRBJ1-5	CASSLGIDSNQPQHF	TGCGCCAGCAGCTTGGGAATCGATAGCAATCAGCCCCAGCATTTT
NA	TRBV5-4	NA	TRBJ1-2	CASSLGGRGDGYTF	TGTGCCAGCAGCTTGGGGGGGCGAGGAGATGGCTACACCTTC
NA	TRBV6-5	NA	TRBJ1-1	CASSYSILGSTEAFF	TGTGCCAGCAGTTACTCGATCCTCGGGAGCACTGAAGCTTTCTTT
NA	TRBV13	NA	TRBJ1-2	CASSLGTAYYYGYTF	TGTGCCAGCAGCTTAGGGACAGCATATTACTATGGCTACACCTTC
NA	TRBV15	NA	TRBJ1-4	CATSPLPEKLFF	TGTGCCACCAGTCCTTTGCCCGAAAAACTGTTTTTT
NA	TRBV5-1	NA	TRBJ2-5	CASSLAPAKKGWYF	TGCGCCAGCAGCTTGGCCCCCGCCAAGAAGGGTTGGTACTTC
NA	TRBV2	NA	TRBJ1-3	CASSGPGSSGNTIYF	TGTGCCAGCAGCGGACCAGGCTCCTCTGGAAACACCATATATTTT
TRBD1	TRBV5-1	NA	TRBJ1-1	CASSVGTGLMNTEAFF	TGCGCCAGCAGCGTCGGGACAGGGCTTATGAACACTGAAGCTTTCTTT
TRBD1	TRBV5-4	NA	TRBJ1-4	CASSSGGAFEKLFF	TGTGCCAGCAGTTCAGGGGGCGCTTTCGAAAAACTGTTTTTT
NA	TRBV2	NA	TRBJ1-5	CASSEMAGANQPQHF	TGTGCCAGCAGTGAAATGGCAGGGGCGAATCAGCCCCAGCATTTT
NA	TRBV7-6	NA	TRBJ1-5	CASSLEPNQPQHF	TGTGCCAGCAGCTTAGAACCTAATCAGCCCCAGCATTTT
NA	TRBV7-9	NA	TRBJ2-3	CASSTEQGADTQYF	TGTGCCAGCAGTACAGAGCAGGGTGCAGATACGCAGTATTTT
TRBD1	TRBV4-2	NA	TRBJ2-1	CASSQEGTGGARGSYNEQFF	TGTGCCAGCAGCCAAGAAGGGACAGGGGGCGCACGTGGCTCCTACAATGAGCAGTTCTTC
NA	TRBV4-1	NA	TRBJ2-1	CASSQDPGEQFF	TGCGCCAGCAGCCAAGATCCGGGTGAGCAGTTCTTC
NA	TRBV29-1	NA	TRBJ2-1	CSGDHYNEQFF	TGCAGCGGTGACCATTACAATGAGCAGTTCTTC
NA	TRBV4-1	NA	TRBJ1-3	CASSHSFTIYF	TGCGCCAGCAGCCATTCTTTCACCATATATTTT
NA	TRBV7-9	NA	TRBJ2-7	CASSLGDEQYF	TGTGCCAGCAGCTTAGGTGACGAGCAGTACTTC
NA	TRBV25-1	medium-sized	TRBJ1-2	CASSIPGGDTF	TGTGCCAGCAGTATCCCCGGGGGGGATACCTTC
NA	TRBV6-5	NA	TRBJ1-1	CASSLVQIGRGTEAFF	TGTGCCAGCAGTTTGGTTCAGATTGGTAGGGGCACTGAAGCTTTCTTT
TRBD1	TRBV5-1	NA	TRBJ2-5	CASSPQGARETQYF	TGCGCCAGCAGCCCTCAGGGGGCTCGAGAGACCCAGTACTTC
TRBD1	TRBV5-8	NA	TRBJ1-4	CASSLQGASGTYIEKLFF	TGTGCCAGCAGCTTACAGGGGGCGAGTGGCACCTACATTGAAAAACTGTTTTTT
NA	TRBV7-2	once	TRBJ1-2	CASSLGVVLGGYTF	TGTGCCAGCAGCCTAGGTGTGGTTTTAGGTGGCTACACCTTC
NA	TRBV5-1	NA	TRBJ2-7	CASSFQGEIAYEQYF	TGCGCCAGCAGCTTCCAGGGCGAAATCGCCTACGAGCAGTACTTC
TRBD1	TRBV7-9	NA	TRBJ1-1	CASSYRGRNTEAFF	TGTGCCAGCAGCTACAGGGGGCGGAACACTGAAGCTTTCTTT
NA	TRBV2	NA	TRBJ2-2	CASRPGNGELFF	TGTGCCAGCAGACCAGGGAACGGGGAGCTGTTTTTT
NA	TRBV19	NA	TRBJ1-6	CASRMALLNSPLHF	TGTGCCAGTAGAATGGCCCTCCTTAATTCACCCCTCCACTTT
TRBD2	TRBV7-8	NA	TRBJ2-1	CASSLGWTSIGNEQFF	TGTGCCAGCAGCTTAGGCTGGACTAGCATTGGGAATGAGCAGTTCTTC
NA	TRBV7-9	NA	TRBJ2-2	CASSSTGFNTGELFF	TGTGCCAGCAGCTCCACAGGTTTTAACACCGGGGAGCTGTTTTTT
NA	TRBV2	NA	TRBJ1-4	CASSEMGSLPEKLFF	TGTGCCAGCAGTGAGATGGGGTCCTTACCTGAAAAACTGTTTTTT
NA	TRBV10-3	NA	TRBJ1-2	CAITRAELNYGYTF	TGTGCCATCACCAGGGCAGAACTTAACTATGGCTACACCTTC
NA	TRBV29-1	NA	TRBJ2-3	CSVEWGRGGGDTQYF	TGCAGCGTTGAATGGGGTAGGGGGGGCGGAGATACGCAGTATTTT
NA	TRBV9	NA	TRBJ2-1	CASSGNEQFF	TGTGCCAGCAGTGGGAATGAGCAGTTCTTC